These 8 T cell receptor beta chains came from one sample sequenced in a study of response to subunit inactivated influenza vaccine. TCRdb reanalysed the RT-PCR reads using MiXCR and keeps one entry per CDR3 protein. The sample holds 540,000 or so distinct CDR3 sequences, 13% seen once. The input for sequencing was PBMCs from blood, taken 40 to 50 days after vaccination. Receptor source: a man between 50 and 59 years old who received an inactivated influenza vaccine.

This chain links TRBV6-5 with TRBJ2-5, with 7 bases fitting TRBD2. From germline, CDR1 is MNHEY and CDR2 SVGAGI. Trimming at V came to 4 bases and at J to 3 bases, leaving 14 bases not matched to a gene. This CDR3 region has 17 residues. CDR3: CASSSRVAGPTEETQYF. For the CDR3, the DNA is TGTGCCAGCAGTTCCAGGGTAGCGGGCCCGACCGAAGAGACCCAGTACTTC.

The chain recombines TRBV14 with TRBJ2-1; 9 bases line up with TRBD2. Germline assignment: CDR1 SGHDN and CDR2 FVKESK. The CDR3 extends over 16 amino acids. Trimming removed 1 base from V and 8 bases from J; junction bases left unmatched: 9. CDR3 in amino acids: CASSQVRLAGWDEQFF. The CDR3 bases are TGTGCCAGCAGCCAAGTGAGGCTAGCGGGATGGGATGAGCAGTTCTTC.

This clonotype was found many times. The chain combines TRBV5-1 with TRBJ2-1, with unresolved D. The CDR3 runs to 16 residues. Germline CDR1 is SGHRS and CDR2 is YFSETQ. V was clipped by 1 base and J by 0 bases, with 11 bases between them. The CDR3 reads CASSLLQASSYNEQFF. The CDR3 DNA reads as TGCGCCAGCAGCTTGTTGCAGGCGAGCTCCTACAATGAGCAGTTCTTC.

J is TRBJ1-2 and V is TRBV20-1; D call uncertain. The germline CDR1 and CDR2 sequences are DFQATT and SNEGSKA (reference sequence). CDR3 length: 11 amino acids. Trimming took 5 bases from V and 7 from J, leaving 11 bases between them. CDR3 DNA sequence: TGCAGTGCTCCCCCCACCAGTGGCTACACCTTC. Its translation is CSAPPTSGYTF.

V usage is TRBV27 and J usage is TRBJ1-1; 7 nucleotides match TRBD1. Germline CDR1 reads MNHEY; CDR2 reads SMNVEV (reference sequence). V lost 6 bases, J lost 1 base, and 5 bases stayed unmatched. CDR3 length: 14 amino acids. CDR3 in DNA: TGTGCCAGCAGACTACAGGGGAAGAACACTGAAGCTTTCTTT. Protein sequence: CASRLQGKNTEAFF.

The chain links TRBV7-2 to TRBJ2-3; 13 nucleotides align to TRBD2. Germline lookup yields CDR1 SGHTA and CDR2 FQGNSA. The CDR3 loop spans 17 amino acids. V shed 5 bases and J 4 bases; nucleotides not matched to a gene: 9. Written as DNA, the CDR3 is TGTGCCAGCAGCGCCAGGACTAGCGGGAGAGTAGCAGATACGCAGTATTTT. This sequence encodes CASSARTSGRVADTQYF.

This clonotype has at least ten counts. The chain is built from TRBV5-5 and TRBJ2-2; no definite D call. The V gene lost 0 bases and the J gene lost 3 bases, with 9 bases spanning the gap. Germline CDR1 is SGHKS and CDR2 is YYEKEE (reference sequence). The CDR3 runs 15 residues. CDR3 protein: CASSLVSEYTGELFF. The CDR3 DNA sequence: TGTGCCAGCAGCTTGGTGTCTGAATACACCGGGGAGCTGTTTTTT.

In its sample, this clonotype was seen a few times. J is TRBJ2-1 and V is TRBV9, with TRBD2 identical over 10 bases. The germline CDR1 and CDR2 sequences are SGDLS and YYNGEE. V lost 2 bases, J lost 5 bases, and 10 bases stayed unmatched. This CDR3 spans 17 amino acids. The CDR3 DNA reads TGTGCCAGCAGCGTGTCTCTAGCGGGAGCTGGGGACAATGAGCAGTTCTTC. This codes for CASSVSLAGAGDNEQFF.